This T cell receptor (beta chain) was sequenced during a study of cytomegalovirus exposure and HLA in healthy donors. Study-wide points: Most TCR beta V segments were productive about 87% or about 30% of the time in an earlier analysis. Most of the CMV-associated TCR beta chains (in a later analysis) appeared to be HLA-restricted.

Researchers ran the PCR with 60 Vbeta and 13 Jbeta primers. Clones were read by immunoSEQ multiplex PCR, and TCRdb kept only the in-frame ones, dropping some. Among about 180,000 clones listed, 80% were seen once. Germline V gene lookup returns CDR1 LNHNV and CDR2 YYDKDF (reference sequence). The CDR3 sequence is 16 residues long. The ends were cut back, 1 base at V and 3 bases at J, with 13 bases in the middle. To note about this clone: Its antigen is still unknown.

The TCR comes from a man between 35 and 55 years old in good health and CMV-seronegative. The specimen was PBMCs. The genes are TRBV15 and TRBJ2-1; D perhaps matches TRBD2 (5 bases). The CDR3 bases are TGTGCCACCAGCAGAGCCCGCTACGGGGTCTACAATGAGCAGTTCTTC. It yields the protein CATSRARYGVYNEQFF.